A single sample is the source of the 27 T cell receptor beta chains below, sequenced in a study of human T cells and chemical hapten exposure. TCRdb passed the RACE reads through MiXCR, listing each CDR3 protein once. The sample carries tens of thousands of distinct CDR3 sequences, 12% recorded once. The time point here: pre-sensitization, week 0. Specified treatment: therapeutic diphenylcyclopropenone sensitization with weekly scalp DPC. The total RNA was obtained from whole blood that was not fractionated. The sample here was whole blood, taken in connection with sensitization to the hapten diphenylcyclopropenone (DPC). The source of these receptors is a woman aged 40 to 50 with alopecia areata. Some clones in this sample may be carry-over from other donors' samples.

This clonotype was counted at least ten times. The V gene is TRBV20-1, the J gene TRBJ2-1, with 9 bases aligning to TRBD1. The CDR3 sequence is 16 residues long. Germline-derived CDR1 and CDR2 are DFQATT and SNEGSKA (reference sequence). V trimming: 0 bases; J trimming: 8 bases; junction bases outside the gene matches: 11. In DNA form, the CDR3 reads TGCAGTGCTAGAGATCCGTGGACAGGGGATGGTTATGAGCAGTTCTTC. Amino acids: CSARDPWTGDGYEQFF.

The J gene is TRBJ1-1, the V gene TRBV6-2 or TRBV6-3; a possible D gene is TRBD1 (6 bases). Germline loops: CDR1 MNHEY, CDR2 SVGEGT. Deletions cut 2 bases from V and 1 base from J, with 11 bases between. There are 15 residues in the CDR3. The chain's CDR3 is CASSYPRGGNTEAFF. In DNA form, the CDR3 reads TGTGCCAGCAGTTACCCCCGAGGGGGGAACACTGAAGCTTTCTTT.

This clonotype was seen a handful of times. The chain joins TRBV28 to TRBJ2-4, with D possibly being TRBD1 or TRBD2 (6 bases each). The V and J ends lost 3 bases and 5 bases respectively, with 8 bases between them. In germline, CDR1 is MDHEN, CDR2 SYDVKM. The CDR3 loop spans 13 amino acids. The CDR3 is CASSFRGQNIQYF. DNA for the CDR3: TGTGCCAGCAGTTTCCGGGGGCAAAACATTCAGTACTTC. The full variable domain, its missing parts supplied by reference TRBV28 and TRBJ2-4, is DVKVTQSSRYLVKRTGEKVFLECVQDMDHENMFWYRQDPGLGLRLIYFSYDVKMKEKGDIPEGYSVSREKKERFSLILESASTNQTSMYLCASSFRGQNIQYFGAGTRLSVL.

This sequence joins TRBV29-1 and TRBJ2-2; D uncertain. CDR3 length equals 14 residues. CDR1 and CDR2 (germline): SQVTM, ANQGSEA. Trimming shortened V by 4 bases and J by 0 bases, and 9 bases separated the two germline ends. CDR3 sequence (DNA): TGCAGCGTTGTCCCAATCGCGAACACCGGGGAGCTGTTTTTT. Its translation: CSVVPIANTGELFF.

The table lists this clonotype with a few counts. This chain connects TRBV12-3 or TRBV12-4 to TRBJ1-2, with 7 bases matching TRBD1. This CDR3 contains 11 residues. V lost 8 bases to trimming and J lost 6 bases; unmatched junction nucleotides: 3. CDR3 sequence (DNA): TGTGCCAGCCGAACAGGGGATGGCTACACCTTC. Translation: CASRTGDGYTF.

Many counts were recorded for this clonotype. The V and J genes are TRBV12-5 and TRBJ2-1; D possibly uses TRBD1 or TRBD2 (5 bases each). Germline CDR1 and CDR2: LGHNT and FRNRAP. Trimming stripped 7 bases from V and 2 bases from J, with 12 bases between. CDR3 length: 14 amino acids. CDR3 nucleotide sequence: TGTGCTAGTGCCGGGGCTCTACCCTACAATGAGCAGTTCTTC. This sequence encodes CASAGALPYNEQFF.

This clonotype was recorded many times. The chain is built from TRBV5-1 and TRBJ2-2, with D possibly matching TRBD1 (5 bases). The CDR3 has 16 amino acids. Looked up from germline, CDR1 is SGHRS and CDR2 is YFSETQ. Trimming left V 0 bases short and J 0 bases short, with 9 bases between. Written as DNA, the CDR3 is TGCGCCAGCAGCTTGGGGCAGGGATCGAACACCGGGGAGCTGTTTTTT. This gives the protein CASSLGQGSNTGELFF.

This clonotype was observed at least ten times. The chain combines TRBV1 with TRBJ2-3; the D call in the table, TRBD2, was not verified against the DNA. TRBV1 is termed a pseudogene. The CDR3 totals 13 residues. The DNA for the CDR3 is TGCACCACGAGCGGGGGGCCCACAGATACGCAGTATTTT. Encoded protein: CTTSGGPTDTQYF.

This clonotype has a handful of counts. This chain joins TRBV5-1 and TRBJ2-6; D might be TRBD1 (5 bases). Per the germline V gene, CDR1 is SGHRS and CDR2 is YFSETQ. This CDR3 comprises 19 residues. The V end lost 4 bases, the J end lost 0 bases, and 20 bases lay between the germline ends. This CDR3 reads CASSPGKGGSTSGANVLTF. The CDR3 DNA reads TGCGCCAGCAGCCCAGGGAAAGGCGGCTCGACCTCTGGGGCCAACGTCCTGACTTTC.

This clonotype was counted ten times or more. The chain links TRBV11-1 to TRBJ2-3; D is unclear. Germline V gene lookup returns CDR1 SGHAT and CDR2 FQDESV (reference sequence). The CDR3 length is 13 residues. Trimming cost V 5 bases and J 4 bases, with 10 bases left between them. The CDR3 sequence: CASSPQRPDTQYF. As DNA, the CDR3 is TGTGCCAGCAGCCCCCAGAGGCCAGATACGCAGTATTTT.

The chain couples TRBV29-1 to TRBJ2-2; TRBD1 agrees at 9 bases. The CDR3 spans 14 residues. Germline values: CDR1 SQVTM, CDR2 ANQGSEA. J gave up 2 bases and V 5 bases, and 3 bases lay outside the gene matches. The DNA of the CDR3 is TGCAGCGTTTTGGGACAGGGAAACACCGGGGAGCTGTTTTTT. This encodes CSVLGQGNTGELFF.

This chain links TRBV27 with TRBJ2-3; D tentatively reads TRBD1 or TRBD2 (5 bases each). CDR3 length: 12 residues. CDR1 is MNHEY, CDR2 SMNVEV, per germline (reference sequence). The V gene lost 3 bases and the J gene lost 5 bases, with 6 bases spanning the gap. CDR3 protein: CASSLRGDTQYF. As DNA, the CDR3 is TGTGCCAGCAGTTTGAGGGGAGATACGCAGTATTTT.

Ten or more counts support this clonotype. The chain has TRBV15 and TRBJ2-7; D is unresolved. This CDR3 comprises 15 residues. The germline gives CDR1 LNHNV, CDR2 YYDKDF (reference sequence). Trimming left V 0 bases short and J 2 bases short, with 11 bases between. The CDR3 nucleotides are TGTGCCACCAGCAGAGATGGCAGGATCACCTACGAGCAGTACTTC. Translating gives CATSRDGRITYEQYF.

This clonotype occurred a few times. This chain uses TRBV20-1 with TRBJ1-4, with D hard to call. Germline CDR1 DFQATT, CDR2 SNEGSKA (reference sequence). CDR3 length: 16 amino acids. The V and J ends lost 0 bases and 4 bases respectively, with 15 bases between them. CDR3 coding DNA: TGCAGTGCTAGAGACCCCCGAGGGCTGAATAATGAAAAACTGTTTTTT. Translation: CSARDPRGLNNEKLFF.

This rearrangement joins TRBV7-6 to TRBJ2-1; D unclear. The germline CDR1 and CDR2 sequences are SGHVS and FNYEAQ. CDR3 size: 12 residues. The V gene lost 6 bases and the J gene lost 5 bases, with 8 bases spanning the gap. The CDR3 nucleotides read TGTGCCAGCAGTCGCGGAAACAATGAGCAGTTCTTC. Translation gives CASSRGNNEQFF.

This clonotype came up a few times. The rearrangement uses TRBV19 and TRBJ2-7; 15 bases are a match to TRBD2. J lost 4 bases, V lost 3 bases, and 7 bases had no gene match. CDR3 length: 17 amino acids. Germline CDR1 LNHDA, CDR2 SQIVND (reference sequence). CDR3 bases: TGTGCCAGTAGTATCGGGACTAGCGGGAGGCCAGATTACGAGCAGTACTTC. Residues: CASSIGTSGRPDYEQYF.

Ten or more counts support this clonotype. The chain joins TRBV4-2 to TRBJ2-2; the match to TRBD2 covers 10 bases. V trimming: 0 bases; J trimming: 3 bases; junction bases outside the gene matches: 4. This CDR3 is built from 17 residues. Germline values: CDR1 LGHNA, CDR2 YNFKEQ. CDR3 nucleotides: TGTGCCAGCAGCCAAGACAGCGGGGGGGTATACACCGGGGAGCTGTTTTTT. Protein sequence: CASSQDSGGVYTGELFF.

The CDR3 sequence is CASSPSEGTQYF. Written as DNA, the CDR3 is TGTGCCAGCAGCCCCAGCGAGGGGACCCAGTACTTC. This sequence joins TRBV7-2 and TRBJ2-5; TRBD2 might be the D (5 bases). This CDR3 has 12 residues. V was pared by 5 bases and J by 7 bases, with 11 bases between. Germline-derived CDR1 and CDR2 are SGHTA and FQGNSA. The complete variable domain, with remaining parts taken from reference TRBV7-2 and TRBJ2-5, reads GAGVSQSPSNKVTEKGKDVELRCDPISGHTALYWYRQSLGQGLEFLIYFQGNSAPDKSGLPSDRFSAERTGGSVSTLTIQRTQQEDSAVYLCASSPSEGTQYFGPGTRLLVL.

This clonotype appeared a few times. This rearrangement joins TRBV7-2 to TRBJ2-1, with D possibly TRBD2 on 6 matching bases. V lost 5 bases, J lost 9 bases, and 14 bases lay in between. CDR3 length: 13 amino acids. Germline V gene sequence: CDR1 SGHTA, CDR2 FQGNSA. In DNA form, the CDR3 reads TGTGCCAGCAGCCCCGTGGGGGGAGGTGAGCAGTTCTTC. It encodes CASSPVGGGEQFF.

This clonotype was found many times. The genes are TRBV20-1 and TRBJ1-1; possibly TRBD1 for D (6 bases). This CDR3 comprises 14 residues. The V end was cut by 4 bases, the J end by 1 base, with 13 bases between. CDR1 is DFQATT, CDR2 SNEGSKA, per germline (reference sequence). CDR3 coding DNA: TGCAGTGCTATCAAAGGAGGGGGGAACACTGAAGCTTTCTTT. This sequence encodes CSAIKGGGNTEAFF.

The V and J genes are TRBV28 and TRBJ2-5, with D unresolved. Trimming pared 7 bases from V and 0 bases from J, leaving 15 bases between. The germline CDR1 and CDR2 sequences are MDHEN and SYDVKM. This CDR3 contains 15 residues. CDR3 in DNA: TGTGCCAGCATTGGAACAGCGAGGTACCAAGAGACCCAGTACTTC. Encoded protein: CASIGTARYQETQYF.

This clonotype was counted ten times or more. This CDR3 reads CASSLVQDYEQYF. The CDR3 DNA sequence: TGCGCCAGCAGCTTGGTACAGGACTACGAGCAGTACTTC. V and J are TRBV5-1 and TRBJ2-7; D may be TRBD1 (5 bases). Trimming cost V 0 bases and J 3 bases, with 7 bases left between them. The CDR3 contains 13 residues. CDR1 and CDR2 from the germline V gene are SGHRS and YFSETQ.

This clonotype has just a few counts. The genes are TRBV4-3 and TRBJ2-3; 8 bases are a match to TRBD2. Germline-derived CDR1 and CDR2 are LGHNA and YSLEER. The J segment lost 8 bases and the V segment lost 0 bases, leaving 10 bases of the junction unmatched. There are 16 residues in the CDR3. CDR3 amino acids: CASSQDPRGGPPTQYF. As DNA, the CDR3 is TGCGCCAGCAGCCAAGATCCCCGCGGGGGGCCCCCTACGCAGTATTTT.

Comments on this clonotype: Being one base from a much bigger clone, this may be a read error. The chain links TRBV29-1 to TRBJ2-3; D is tentatively TRBD1 or TRBD2 (5 bases each). The germline V gene encodes CDR1 SQVTM and CDR2 ANQGSEA. There are 13 residues in the CDR3. CDR3 sequence: CSVFGANTDSQYF. The CDR3 bases are TGCAGCGTTTTCGGGGCCAACACAGATTCGCAGTATTTT.

This clonotype has a handful of counts. V is TRBV29-1 and J is TRBJ2-1, with D possibly TRBD2 on 6 matching bases. This CDR3 region has 15 residues. Germline CDR1 and CDR2: SQVTM and ANQGSEA. Trimming left V 3 bases short and J 5 bases short, with 17 bases between. Here the CDR3 DNA reads TGCAGCGTTGACCCTCTCGGAGGGCCTAACAATGAGCAGTTCTTC. Amino acids: CSVDPLGGPNNEQFF.

This clonotype showed up just a few times. V usage is TRBV7-9 and J usage is TRBJ2-7; D is uncertain. Per the germline V gene, CDR1 is SEHNR and CDR2 is FQNEAQ (reference sequence). This CDR3 comprises 17 residues. Trimming shortened V by 5 bases and J by 2 bases, and 22 bases separated the two germline ends. CDR3 in amino acids: CASSTGPNGPLTYEQYF. CDR3 nucleotides: TGTGCCAGCAGCACCGGACCGAACGGTCCTCTAACCTACGAGCAGTACTTC. The variable domain in full, with the rest retrieved from reference TRBV7-9 and TRBJ2-7, is DTGVSQNPRHKITKRGQNVTFRCDPISEHNRLYWYRQTLGQGPEFLTYFQNEAQLEKSRLLSDRFSAERPKGSFSTLEIQRTEQGDSAMYLCASSTGPNGPLTYEQYFGPGTRLTVT.

This clonotype was seen ten or more times. The chain recombines TRBV29-1 with TRBJ2-7; 7 bases are a match to TRBD1. V trimming: 3 bases; J trimming: 3 bases; junction bases outside the gene matches: 2. The CDR3 contains 12 residues. Germline CDR1 SQVTM, CDR2 ANQGSEA. CDR3 sequence reads: CSVEGQSYEQYF. CDR3 nucleotides: TGCAGCGTTGAGGGACAGAGCTACGAGCAGTACTTC.